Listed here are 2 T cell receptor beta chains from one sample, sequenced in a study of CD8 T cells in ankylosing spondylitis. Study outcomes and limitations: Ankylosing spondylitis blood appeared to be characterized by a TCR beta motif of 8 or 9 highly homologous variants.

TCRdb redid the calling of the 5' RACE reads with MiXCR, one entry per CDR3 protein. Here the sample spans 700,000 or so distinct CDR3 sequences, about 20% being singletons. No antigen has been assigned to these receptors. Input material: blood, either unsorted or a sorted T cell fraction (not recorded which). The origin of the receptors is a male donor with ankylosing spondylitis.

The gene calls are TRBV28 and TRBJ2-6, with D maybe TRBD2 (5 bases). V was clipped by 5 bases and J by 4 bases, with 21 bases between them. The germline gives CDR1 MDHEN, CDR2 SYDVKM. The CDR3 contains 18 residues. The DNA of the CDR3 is TGTGCCAGCAGTATGTGGGGAGTCGGCCTTGAAGGGGCCAACGTCCTGACTTTC. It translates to CASSMWGVGLEGANVLTF.

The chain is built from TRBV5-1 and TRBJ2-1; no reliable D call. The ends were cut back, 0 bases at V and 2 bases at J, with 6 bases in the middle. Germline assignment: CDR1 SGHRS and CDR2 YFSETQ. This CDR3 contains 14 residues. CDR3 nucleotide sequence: TGCGCCAGCAGCTTGGACGCCGCCTACAATGAGCAGTTCTTC. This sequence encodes CASSLDAAYNEQFF.